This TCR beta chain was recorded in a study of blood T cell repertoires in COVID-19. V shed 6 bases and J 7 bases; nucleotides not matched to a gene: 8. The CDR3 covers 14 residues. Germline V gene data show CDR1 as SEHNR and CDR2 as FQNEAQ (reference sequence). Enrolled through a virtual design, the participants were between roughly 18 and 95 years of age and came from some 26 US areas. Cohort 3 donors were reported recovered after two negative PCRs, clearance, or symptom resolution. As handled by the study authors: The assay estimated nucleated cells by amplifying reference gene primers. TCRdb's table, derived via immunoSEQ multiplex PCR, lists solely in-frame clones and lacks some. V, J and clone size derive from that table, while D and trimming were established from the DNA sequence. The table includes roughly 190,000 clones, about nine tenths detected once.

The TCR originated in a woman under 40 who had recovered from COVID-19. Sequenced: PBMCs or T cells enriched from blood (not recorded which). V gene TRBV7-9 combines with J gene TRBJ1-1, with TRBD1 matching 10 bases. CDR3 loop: CASRGTGEFDEAFF. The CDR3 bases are TGTGCCAGCAGAGGGACAGGGGAGTTTGATGAAGCTTTCTTT.